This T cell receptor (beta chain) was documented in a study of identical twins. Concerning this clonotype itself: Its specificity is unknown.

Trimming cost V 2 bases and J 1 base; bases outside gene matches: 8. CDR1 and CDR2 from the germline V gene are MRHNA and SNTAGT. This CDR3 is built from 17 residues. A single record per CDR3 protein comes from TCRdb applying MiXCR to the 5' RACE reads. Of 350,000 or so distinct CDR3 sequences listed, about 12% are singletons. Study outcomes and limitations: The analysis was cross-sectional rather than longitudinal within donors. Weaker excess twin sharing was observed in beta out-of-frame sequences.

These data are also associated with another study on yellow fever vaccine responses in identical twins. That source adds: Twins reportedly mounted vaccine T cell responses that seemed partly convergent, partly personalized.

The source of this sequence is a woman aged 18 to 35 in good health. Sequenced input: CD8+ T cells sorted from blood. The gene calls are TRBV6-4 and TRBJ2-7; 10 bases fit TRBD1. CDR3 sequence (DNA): TGTGCCAGCAGTGACGGTGATCCGGGACAGGGGTCCTACGAGCAGTACTTC. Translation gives CASSDGDPGQGSYEQYF.